This T cell receptor beta chain was documented in a study of spatial heterogeneity in lung cancer (dated by TCRdb to about 2019). About the study as a whole: Beta-chain transcripts were consistently detected in greater numbers than alpha-chain transcripts, which likely reflected higher beta-chain transcript abundance. The study quantitatively compared TCR alpha and beta repertoires across multiple tumor regions, matched nontumor lung and blood in non-small cell lung cancer. Both alpha and beta chains were TCR-sequenced in 200 to 250 tumor regions, around 64 matched nontumor lung samples and 55 to 60 PBMC samples obtained at surgery. TCR transcript counts in tumor regions correlated strongly with a T cell transcriptional module score from matched bulk RNA-seq. In the raw uncorrected reads, each unique combination of TCR and UMI appeared more than ten times on average. The study linked features of the TCR repertoire to counts of nonsynonymous mutations, which were determined by whole-exome sequencing of tumor tissue.

Library prep was done by 5' RACE. The data were produced on a NextSeq 500. To allow correction of PCR and sequencing errors, the TCR library protocol tagged every TCR cDNA molecule with a unique molecular identifier. For the original study's pipeline: TCR identification, UMI-based error correction and CDR3 extraction were performed with Decombinator tools. Expanded TCRs were defined as those above a frequency of 2 per 1,000, corresponding to the top 1% of the tumor frequency distribution. Expanded tumor TCRs statistically deemed absent (corrected P<0.05) from at least one tumor region were classed as regional, and all other expanded tumor TCRs were classed as ubiquitous. Renyi diversity was computed with the R vegan package after each repertoire had been subsampled 100 times to 5,000 TCRs. CDR3 similarity networks were built from amino acid triplet string-kernel similarity, connecting CDR3s with pairwise similarity above 0.82. In-frame beta chains were kept once TCRdb had trimmed the public reads at Q25 with fastp and called clones with MiXCR. Rows matching on CDR3 protein sequence are summarized as one entry with the most common DNA and genes. For this entry, the V and J calls and clone size follow TCRdb and not the study's own pipeline. Across this sample there are more than 3,500 distinct CDR3 sequences, with roughly 5.3% seen only once. Around an eighth of the sample belongs to the ten largest clones.

Per the publication, the time point label means: sample taken at primary tumor resection. Samples were obtained from approximately 77 patients with early-stage, untreated non-small cell lung cancer from the lung TRACERx cohort. TCR sequencing used whole RNA extracted from tumor and nontumor lung tissue, or from cryopreserved PBMC samples, without cell sorting. A patient was chosen for TCR sequencing only when enough RNA was available from at least two tumor regions. Tumor and adjacent nontumor lung specimens were reviewed by a lung pathologist before selection. What the research found in general, with its limitations: Counts of ubiquitous and regional expanded TCRs correlated with counts of ubiquitous and regional nonsynonymous mutations, respectively. The tumor nonsynonymous mutation count correlated with the number of expanded intratumoral alpha and beta TCRs. Confirming at a functional level the hypothesis that regional TCRs recognize regional mutations was considered to require additional single-cell paired TCR alpha and beta sequencing. TCR-seq coverage of tumor T cells was estimated at only roughly 7.7% for alpha chains and approximately 12% for beta chains.

The CDR3, cysteine through phenylalanine, is 16 amino acids long. The read is trimmed to its CDR3 DNA, 48 bases read in frame from base 1. Via the germline V gene (reference sequence), CDR1 is DFQATT and CDR2 SNEGSKA. The germline V and J ends show losses of 3 bases and 5 bases respectively, and no gene match explains 8 bases of the junction. By how much of the sample it makes up, this clonotype is large (0.1 to 1%). This clone's antigen is unknown. No clone much larger than this one lies a single base away; base qualities are absent. The V and J segments used are TRBV20-1 and TRBJ2-2; 11 central bases correspond to TRBD2. The sample here was lung tumor tissue, taken at surgery. This TCR was sampled from a female donor with early-stage non-small cell lung cancer. CDR3 reads: CSASLAGGSVTGELFF. The sequenced DNA is TGCAGTGCTAGCCTAGCGGGAGGATCGGTGACCGGGGAGCTGTTTTTT.